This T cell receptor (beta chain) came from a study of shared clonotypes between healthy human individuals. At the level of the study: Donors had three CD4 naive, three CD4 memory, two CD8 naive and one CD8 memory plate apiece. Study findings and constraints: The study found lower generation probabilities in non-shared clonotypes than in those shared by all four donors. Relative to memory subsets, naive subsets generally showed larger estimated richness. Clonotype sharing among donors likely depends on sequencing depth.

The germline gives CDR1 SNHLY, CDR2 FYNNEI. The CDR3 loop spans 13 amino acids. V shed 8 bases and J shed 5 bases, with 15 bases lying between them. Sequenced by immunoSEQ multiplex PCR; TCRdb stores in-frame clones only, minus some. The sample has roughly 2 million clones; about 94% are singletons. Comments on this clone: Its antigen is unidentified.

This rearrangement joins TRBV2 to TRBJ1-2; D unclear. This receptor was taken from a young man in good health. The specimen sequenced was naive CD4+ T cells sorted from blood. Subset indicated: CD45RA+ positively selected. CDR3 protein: CASLWSLGYGYTF. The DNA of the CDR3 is TGTGCCAGCTTGTGGTCCCTGGGGTATGGCTACACCTTC.